This T cell receptor beta chain was recorded in a study of cytomegalovirus exposure and HLA in healthy donors. Participants comprised healthy donors of bone marrow. Overall study findings and caveats: High specificity and sensitivity for cytomegalovirus status were reported for the classifier.

The PCR was carried out with 60 Vbeta primers and 13 Jbeta primers. The repertoire was sequenced with immunoSEQ multiplex PCR; TCRdb's copy has only in-frame clones and lacks some. The table has some 250,000 clones, about 80% seen once. On this clone: What it binds is not known.

Source material: PBMCs. The clonotype was recovered from a woman aged 40 to 55 in good health and CMV-seropositive.

The CDR3 region is CASSYRGSSYEQYF. Written as DNA, the CDR3 is TGTGCCAGCAGTTACAGGGGAAGCTCCTACGAGCAGTACTTC. This chain links TRBV6-5 with TRBJ2-5, with a possible D match to TRBD1 (5 bases). The better agreement between TRBJ2-7 and the DNA end casts doubt on the J call. Germline assignment: CDR1 MNHEY and CDR2 SVGAGI. The CDR3 is 14 residues long.